Listed below are T cell receptor beta chains from one sample, sequenced in a study of identical twins. Each CDR3 protein is one row after TCRdb ran MiXCR on the 5' RACE reads. Among nearly 200,000 distinct CDR3 sequences listed, approximately 15% were seen once. These data were likewise used in another study, on T cells expressing NK-cell markers.

The source material was CD8+ T cells sorted from blood. Source of these receptors: a woman aged 18-30 years in good health. Each CDR3 is given with its conserved first and last residue.

v_call cdr3_aa
TRBV7-2 CASSLGVLKQFF
TRBV10-3 CAISEASGAYNEQFF
TRBV7-2 CASSFTGTGVNEQFF
TRBV4-1 CASSQGAGINEQFF
TRBV7-6 CASSLVGGLEGNEQFF
TRBV27 CASGSLPSPTDTQYF
TRBV14 CASSPKFPGTGGRNEQFF
TRBV6-2/TRBV6-3 CASRARRGNEAQFGNIQYF
TRBV12-3/TRBV12-4 CASSLVDEQFF
TRBV6-2/TRBV6-3 CASKPGARSEAFF
TRBV20-1 CSARGGSSYEQYF
TRBV11-1 CASSLGAAGRGTEAFF
TRBV28 CASRQRQVTSTDTQYF
TRBV15 CATSREPLAALSYEQYF
TRBV7-9 CASSFESRAYEQYF
TRBV20-1 CSAETGQGGLSIPEQYF
TRBV10-3 CAISGSLIRGNEQFF